The sequence of this TCR beta chain was determined in a study of response to subunit inactivated influenza vaccine. Whole-study findings and limits: A suggestion made by the authors is that each seasonal influenza vaccination recruits few new T cells.

This clonotype came up a few times. What it binds is unknown. TCRdb passed the RT-PCR reads through MiXCR, listing each CDR3 protein once. The data hold 700,000 to 800,000 distinct CDR3 sequences, with less than 20% observed a single time. The CDR3 is made up of 11 amino acids. CDR1 is SEHNR and CDR2 is FQNEAQ in the germline V gene (reference sequence). Trimming pared 6 bases from V and 12 bases from J, leaving 12 bases between. The chain joins TRBV7-9 to TRBJ2-1; D is possibly TRBD1 (6 bases). Sample: PBMCs from blood, taken more than 4 days after vaccination. The sequence was collected from a man between 50 and 59 years old who received an inactivated influenza vaccine. This CDR3 reads CASRRDNLQFF. CDR3 in DNA: TGTGCCAGCAGACGGGACAACCTGCAGTTCTTC.